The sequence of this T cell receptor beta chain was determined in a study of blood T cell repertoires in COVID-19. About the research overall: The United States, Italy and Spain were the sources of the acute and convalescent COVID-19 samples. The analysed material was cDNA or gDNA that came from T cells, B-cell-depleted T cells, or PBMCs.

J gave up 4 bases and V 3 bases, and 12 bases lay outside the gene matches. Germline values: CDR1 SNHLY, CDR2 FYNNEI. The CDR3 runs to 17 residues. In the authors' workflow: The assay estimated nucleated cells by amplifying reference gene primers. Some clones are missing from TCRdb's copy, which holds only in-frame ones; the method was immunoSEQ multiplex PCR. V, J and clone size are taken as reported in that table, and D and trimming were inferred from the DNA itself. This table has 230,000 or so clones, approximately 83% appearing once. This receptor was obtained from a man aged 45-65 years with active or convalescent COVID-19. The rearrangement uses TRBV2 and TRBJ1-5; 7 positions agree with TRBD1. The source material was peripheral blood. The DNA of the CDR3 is TGTGCCAGCAGTGACCTTGCGTGGGGACAGCTTAATCAGCCCCAGCATTTT. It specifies CASSDLAWGQLNQPQHF.